This TCR beta chain is from a study of radiotherapy plus CTLA-4 blockade in lung cancer (dated by TCRdb to the late 2010s). General notes on the study: Objective responses occurred in more than 15% of enrolled patients, and around 29% achieved disease control. The investigation overall reported the following: After treatment with radiotherapy and ipilimumab, TCR clones that originated in tumors expanded in peripheral blood. Early dynamic changes in blood T cell clones, together with increased serum interferon-beta after radiation, were reported as the strongest predictors of response.

The CDR3 contains 15 residues, cysteine and phenylalanine counted. Only the CDR3 portion is preserved as DNA: 45 bases, with reading frame beginning at the first base. CDR1 and CDR2, per the germline V gene (reference sequence), are GTSNPN and SVGIG. V was cut back by 2 bases and J by 5 bases, leaving a gap of 18 bases between them. With respect to this clone: Its antigen is not yet known. Per-nucleotide qualities are absent, and no much larger clonotype sits a single base away.

The method was the immunoSEQ multiplex PCR assay. TCRdb obtained this table from immuneACCESS and retained in-frame rearrangements with V and J assigned. These tables miss some clones; where compared with another copy, unresolved V genes account for less than half of the shortfall, and the remainder is unexplained. For this sample the table gives tens of thousands of clones, of which around 77% were detected only once. Of the sample, about 11% falls within the top ten clones. Focal radiation therapy combined with CTLA-4 blockade (ipilimumab) was tested in patients with chemo-refractory metastatic non-small-cell lung cancer.

This sequence uses TRBV30 and TRBJ1-2, with the D gene call left open. Sequences were derived from peripheral blood, sampled from a patient treated with radiotherapy plus ipilimumab. The clonotype comes from a human donor with non-small cell lung cancer who had stable disease on radiotherapy plus ipilimumab. The DNA sequence is given as TGTGCCTGGAGTCATAACATGGGCGGGTCTTATGGCTACACCTTC. Its product reads: CAWSHNMGGSYGYTF.